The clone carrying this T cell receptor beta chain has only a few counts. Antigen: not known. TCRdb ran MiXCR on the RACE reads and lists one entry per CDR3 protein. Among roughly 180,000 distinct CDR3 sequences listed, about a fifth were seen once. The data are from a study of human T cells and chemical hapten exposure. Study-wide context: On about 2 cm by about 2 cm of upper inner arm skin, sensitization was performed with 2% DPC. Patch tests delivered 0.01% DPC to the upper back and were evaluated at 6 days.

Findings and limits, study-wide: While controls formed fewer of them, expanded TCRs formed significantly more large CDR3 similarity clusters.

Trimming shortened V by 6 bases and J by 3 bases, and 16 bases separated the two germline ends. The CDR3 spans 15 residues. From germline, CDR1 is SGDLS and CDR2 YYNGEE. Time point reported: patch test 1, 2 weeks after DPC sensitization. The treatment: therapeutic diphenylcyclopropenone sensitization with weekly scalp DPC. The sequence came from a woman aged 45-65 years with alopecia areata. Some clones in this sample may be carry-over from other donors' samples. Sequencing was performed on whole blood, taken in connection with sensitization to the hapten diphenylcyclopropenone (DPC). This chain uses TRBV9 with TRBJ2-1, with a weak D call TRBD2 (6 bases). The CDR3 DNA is TGTGCCAGCACACGGACTACTAATGTCTACAATGAGCAGTTCTTC. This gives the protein CASTRTTNVYNEQFF.